The 5 T cell receptor beta chains below were found in one sample sequenced in a study of identical twins. A single record per CDR3 protein comes from TCRdb applying MiXCR to the 5' RACE reads. The data hold around 450,000 distinct CDR3 sequences, with over 12% observed a single time. The data were also submitted as part of a second study, on yellow fever vaccine responses in identical twins.

Sequenced material: CD4+ T cells sorted from blood. The receptors were sampled from a woman younger than 35 in good health.

Many counts were recorded for this clonotype. V gene TRBV20-1 combines with J gene TRBJ1-6, with no clear D. The V end lost 2 bases, the J end lost 7 bases, and 15 bases lay between the germline ends. Germline V gene lookup returns CDR1 DFQATT and CDR2 SNEGSKA (reference sequence). CDR3 length: 15 residues. The CDR3 coding sequence is TGCAGTGCTAGACAACAAGCGACGTTGAATTCACCCCTCCACTTT. This encodes CSARQQATLNSPLHF.

This clonotype was detected a few times. The genes are TRBV3-1 and TRBJ2-3; TRBD2 agrees at 12 bases. CDR3 length: 18 residues. Germline CDR1 reads LGHDT; CDR2 reads YNNKEL (reference sequence). Trimming removed 3 bases from V and 2 bases from J; junction bases left unmatched: 9. CDR3 DNA: TGTGCCAGCAGCCACTTAGTCGGACTAGCGGGATACACAGATACGCAGTATTTT. It translates to CASSHLVGLAGYTDTQYF.

This clonotype occurred a few times. V usage is TRBV20-1 and J usage is TRBJ2-7, with D hard to call. Germline values: CDR1 DFQATT, CDR2 SNEGSKA (reference sequence). With 5 bases removed from V and 2 bases from J, the gap between germline ends came to 16 bases. The CDR3 is made up of 14 amino acids. For the CDR3, the DNA is TGCAGTGCTCCGTTGGTTACGGCCACCTACGAGCAGTACTTC. Translated: CSAPLVTATYEQYF.

This clonotype has ten or more counts. The V and J genes are TRBV7-2 and TRBJ1-5; D uncertain. Germline loops: CDR1 SGHTA, CDR2 FQGNSA. Between the trimmed V and J ends, which lost 1 base and 5 bases, there was a span of 6 bases. This CDR3 has 13 residues. The CDR3 DNA is TGTGCCAGCAGCTTAGTAGTGGATCAGCCCCAGCATTTT. Translation gives CASSLVVDQPQHF.

Only one count was recorded for this clonotype. The CDR3 DNA is TGTGCCAGCAGGTACTTGAACACCGGGGAGCTGTTTTTT. This gives the protein CASRYLNTGELFF. J is TRBJ2-2 and V is TRBV28, with no clear D. The ends were cut back, 6 bases at V and 1 base at J, with 6 bases in the middle. The CDR3 consists of 13 residues. Germline loops: CDR1 MDHEN, CDR2 SYDVKM.